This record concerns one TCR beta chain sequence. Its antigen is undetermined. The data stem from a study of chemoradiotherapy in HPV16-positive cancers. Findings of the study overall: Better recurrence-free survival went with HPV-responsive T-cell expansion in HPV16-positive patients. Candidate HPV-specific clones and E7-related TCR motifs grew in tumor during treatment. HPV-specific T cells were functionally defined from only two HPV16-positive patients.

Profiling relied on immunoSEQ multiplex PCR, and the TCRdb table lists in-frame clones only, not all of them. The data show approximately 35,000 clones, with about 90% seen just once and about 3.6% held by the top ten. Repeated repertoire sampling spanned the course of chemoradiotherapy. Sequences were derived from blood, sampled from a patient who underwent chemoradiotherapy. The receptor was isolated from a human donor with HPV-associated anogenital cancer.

The CDR3 here is CASSLGQSNQPQHF. The CDR3 DNA reads as TGTGCCAGCAGCTTAGGGCAGAGCAATCAGCCCCAGCATTTT. This sequence joins TRBV11-2 and TRBJ1-5; no firm D call. Germline CDR1 SGHAT, CDR2 FQNNGV. The ends were cut back, 1 base at V and 1 base at J, with 5 bases in the middle. The CDR3 extends over 14 amino acids.